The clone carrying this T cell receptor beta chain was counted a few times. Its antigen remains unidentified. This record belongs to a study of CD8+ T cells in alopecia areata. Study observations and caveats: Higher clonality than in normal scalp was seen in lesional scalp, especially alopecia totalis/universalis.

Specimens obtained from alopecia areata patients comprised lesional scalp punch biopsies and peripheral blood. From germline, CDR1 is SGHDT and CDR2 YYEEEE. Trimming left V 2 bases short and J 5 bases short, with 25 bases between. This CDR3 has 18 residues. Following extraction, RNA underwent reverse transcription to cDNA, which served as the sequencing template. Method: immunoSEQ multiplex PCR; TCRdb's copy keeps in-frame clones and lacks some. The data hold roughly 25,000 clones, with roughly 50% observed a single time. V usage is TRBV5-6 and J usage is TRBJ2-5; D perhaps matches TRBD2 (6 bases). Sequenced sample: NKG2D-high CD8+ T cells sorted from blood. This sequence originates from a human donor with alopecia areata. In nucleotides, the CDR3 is TGTGCCAGCAGCTTTGACTCATGGGCCGGGAGCAAATCGGAGACCCAGTACTTC. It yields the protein CASSFDSWAGSKSETQYF.